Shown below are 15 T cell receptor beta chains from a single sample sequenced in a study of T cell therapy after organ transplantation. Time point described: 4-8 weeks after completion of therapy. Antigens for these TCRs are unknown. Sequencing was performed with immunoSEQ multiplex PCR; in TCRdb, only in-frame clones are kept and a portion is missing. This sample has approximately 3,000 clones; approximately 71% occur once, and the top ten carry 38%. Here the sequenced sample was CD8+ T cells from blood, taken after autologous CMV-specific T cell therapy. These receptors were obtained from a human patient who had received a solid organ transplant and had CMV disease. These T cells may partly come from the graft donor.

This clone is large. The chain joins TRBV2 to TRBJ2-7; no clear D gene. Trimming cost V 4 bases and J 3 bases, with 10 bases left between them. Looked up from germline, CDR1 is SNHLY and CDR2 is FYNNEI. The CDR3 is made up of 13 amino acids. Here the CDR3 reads CASSAIPYYEQYF. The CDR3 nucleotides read TGTGCCAGCAGTGCTATTCCCTACTACGAGCAGTACTTC.

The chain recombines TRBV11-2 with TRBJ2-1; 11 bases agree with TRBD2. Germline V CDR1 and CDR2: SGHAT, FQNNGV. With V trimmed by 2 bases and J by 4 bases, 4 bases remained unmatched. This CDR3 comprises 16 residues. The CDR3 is CASSLIGTSGYNEQFF. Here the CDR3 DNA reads TGTGCCAGCAGCTTAATCGGGACTAGCGGTTACAATGAGCAGTTCTTC.

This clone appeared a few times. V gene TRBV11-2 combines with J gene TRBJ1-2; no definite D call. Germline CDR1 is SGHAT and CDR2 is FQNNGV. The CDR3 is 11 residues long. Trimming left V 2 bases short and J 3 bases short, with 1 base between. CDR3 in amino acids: CASSLYYGYTF. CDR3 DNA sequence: TGTGCCAGCAGCTTATACTATGGCTACACCTTC.

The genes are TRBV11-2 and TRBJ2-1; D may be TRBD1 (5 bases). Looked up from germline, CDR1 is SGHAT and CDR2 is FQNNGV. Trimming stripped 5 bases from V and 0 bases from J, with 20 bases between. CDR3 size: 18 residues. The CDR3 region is CASSKLWGEVSSYNEQFF. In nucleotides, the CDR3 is TGTGCCAGCAGCAAACTGTGGGGCGAGGTGAGCTCCTACAATGAGCAGTTCTTC.

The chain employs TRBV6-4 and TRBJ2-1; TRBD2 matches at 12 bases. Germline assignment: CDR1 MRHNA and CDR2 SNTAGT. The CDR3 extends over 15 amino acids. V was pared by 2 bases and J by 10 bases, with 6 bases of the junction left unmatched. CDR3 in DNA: TGTGCCAGCAGTGACGGACTAGCGGGGCCGGGGGAGCAGTTCTTC. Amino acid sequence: CASSDGLAGPGEQFF.

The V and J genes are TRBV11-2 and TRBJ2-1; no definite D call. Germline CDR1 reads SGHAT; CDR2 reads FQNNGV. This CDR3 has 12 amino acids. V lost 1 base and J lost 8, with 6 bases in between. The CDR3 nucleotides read TGTGCCAGCAGCTTAGTGAGCTATGAGCAGTTCTTC. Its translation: CASSLVSYEQFF. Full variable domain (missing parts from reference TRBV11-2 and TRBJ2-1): EAGVAQSPRYKIIEKRQSVAFWCNPISGHATLYWYQQILGQGPKLLIQFQNNGVVDDSQLPKDRFSAERLKGVDSTLKIQPAKLEDSAVYLCASSLVSYEQFFGPGTRLTVL.

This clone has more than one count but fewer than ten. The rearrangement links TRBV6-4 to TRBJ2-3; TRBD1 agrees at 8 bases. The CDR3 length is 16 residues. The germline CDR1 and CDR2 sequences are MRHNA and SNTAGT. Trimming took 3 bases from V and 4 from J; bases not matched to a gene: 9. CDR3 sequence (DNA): TGTGCCAGCAGTGAGTCCGGGACAGGCGGGGCAGATACGCAGTATTTT. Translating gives CASSESGTGGADTQYF.

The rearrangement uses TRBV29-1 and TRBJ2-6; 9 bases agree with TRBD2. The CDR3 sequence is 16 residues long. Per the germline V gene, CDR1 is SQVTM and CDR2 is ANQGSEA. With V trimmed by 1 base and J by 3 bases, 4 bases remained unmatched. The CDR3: CSVEGGRAFGANVLTF. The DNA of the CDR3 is TGCAGCGTTGAAGGCGGGAGGGCCTTTGGGGCCAACGTCCTGACTTTC.

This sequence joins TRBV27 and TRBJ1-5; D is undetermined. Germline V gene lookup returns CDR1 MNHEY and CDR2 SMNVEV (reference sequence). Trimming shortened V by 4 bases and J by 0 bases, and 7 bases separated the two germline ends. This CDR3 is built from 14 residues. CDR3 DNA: TGTGCCAGCAGTTCCCAGATTAGCAATCAGCCCCAGCATTTT. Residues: CASSSQISNQPQHF.

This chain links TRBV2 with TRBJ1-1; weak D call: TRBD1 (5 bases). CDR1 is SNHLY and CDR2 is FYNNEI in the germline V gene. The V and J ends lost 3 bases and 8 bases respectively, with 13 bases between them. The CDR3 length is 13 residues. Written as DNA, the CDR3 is TGTGCCAGCAGTGATTCAGGGATCGAAGAAGCTTTCTTT. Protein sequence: CASSDSGIEEAFF.

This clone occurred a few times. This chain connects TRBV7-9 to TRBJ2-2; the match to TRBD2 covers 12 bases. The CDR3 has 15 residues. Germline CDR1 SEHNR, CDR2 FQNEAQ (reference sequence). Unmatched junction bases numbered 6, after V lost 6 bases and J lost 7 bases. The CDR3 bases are TGTGCCAGCAGTTCGACTAGCGGGAGCAACGGGGAGCTGTTTTTT. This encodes CASSSTSGSNGELFF.

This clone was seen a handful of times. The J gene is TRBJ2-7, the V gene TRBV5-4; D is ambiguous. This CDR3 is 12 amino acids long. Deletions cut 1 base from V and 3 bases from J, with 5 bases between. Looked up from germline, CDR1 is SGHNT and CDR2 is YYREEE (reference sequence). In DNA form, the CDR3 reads TGTGCCAGCAGCTTGAATAACTACGAGCAGTACGTC. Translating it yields CASSLNNYEQYV.

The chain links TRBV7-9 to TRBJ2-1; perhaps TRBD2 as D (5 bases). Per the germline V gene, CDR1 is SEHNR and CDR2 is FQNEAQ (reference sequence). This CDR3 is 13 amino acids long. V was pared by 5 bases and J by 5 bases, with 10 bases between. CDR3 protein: CASSLDYNNEQFF. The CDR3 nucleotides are TGTGCCAGCAGCCTCGACTACAACAATGAGCAGTTCTTC.

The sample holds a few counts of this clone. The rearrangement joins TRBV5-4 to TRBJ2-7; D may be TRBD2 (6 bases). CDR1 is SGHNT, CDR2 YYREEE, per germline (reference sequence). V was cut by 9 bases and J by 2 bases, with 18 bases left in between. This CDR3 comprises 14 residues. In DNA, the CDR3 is TGTGCCACCTCTGAGGAGGGAGCACCCTACGAGCAGTACTTC. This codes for CATSEEGAPYEQYF.

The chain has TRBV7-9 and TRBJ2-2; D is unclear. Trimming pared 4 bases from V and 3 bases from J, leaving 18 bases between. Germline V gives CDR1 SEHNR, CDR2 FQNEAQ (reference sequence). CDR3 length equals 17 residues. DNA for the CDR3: TGTGCCAGCAGCTCGGCCAAACAAGAGCCCCACACCGGGGAGCTGTTTTTT. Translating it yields CASSSAKQEPHTGELFF.